A selection of T cell receptor beta chains follows, all from one sample in a study of a mutant IDH1 vaccine in newly diagnosed glioma. What these receptors recognize is not known. The data were produced by immunoSEQ multiplex PCR, yet TCRdb's version contains in-frame clones alone and is incomplete. The sample yields roughly 61,000 clones, 80% seen once. The material was PBMCs, obtained from a glioma patient whose treatment included an IDH1 peptide vaccine. These TCRs come from a man aged 45-65 years with glioma. Each CDR3 is given with its conserved first and last residue. The D gene is left open where the match is weak. Where a row states a size, it is once, few, many or the class of an expanded clone; other rows omit it.

D gene: TRBD2
J gene: TRBJ2-2
clone size: NA
V gene: TRBV10-3
CDR3 protein: CAIGGLAGLSTGELFF
CDR3 DNA: TGTGCCATCGGCGGACTAGCGGGATTATCTACCGGGGAGCTGTTTTTT

D gene: TRBD2
J gene: TRBJ2-3
clone size: NA
V gene: TRBV14
CDR3 protein: CASSQRGSATDTQYF
CDR3 DNA: TGTGCCAGCAGCCAGCGGGGGTCCGCCACAGATACGCAGTATTTT

D gene: TRBD1
J gene: TRBJ1-1
clone size: NA
V gene: TRBV6-6
CDR3 protein: CASSRQGSTAEAFF
CDR3 DNA: TGTGCCAGCAGTAGACAGGGGAGTACCGCTGAAGCTTTCTTT

D gene: NA
J gene: TRBJ2-1
clone size: NA
V gene: TRBV18
CDR3 protein: CASSPGGAGLNEQFF
CDR3 DNA: TGTGCCAGCTCACCAGGGGGCGCGGGTCTGAATGAGCAGTTCTTC

D gene: NA
J gene: TRBJ2-2
clone size: NA
V gene: TRBV4-3
CDR3 protein: CASSQGVGATGELFF
CDR3 DNA: TGCGCCAGCAGCCAAGGCGTGGGGGCCACCGGGGAGCTGTTTTTT

D gene: NA
J gene: TRBJ2-1
clone size: NA
V gene: TRBV6-1
CDR3 protein: CASSEIRVDQQFF
CDR3 DNA: TGTGCCAGCAGTGAAATCCGGGTAGATCAGCAGTTCTTC

D gene: NA
J gene: TRBJ1-2
clone size: once
V gene: TRBV28
CDR3 protein: CASSFGRGDYGYTF
CDR3 DNA: TGTGCCAGCAGTTTCGGGAGAGGCGACTATGGCTACACCTTC

D gene: NA
J gene: TRBJ2-7
clone size: NA
V gene: TRBV25-1
CDR3 protein: CASSNSGSKPYEQYF
CDR3 DNA: TGTGCCAGCTCCAACTCGGGCAGTAAACCCTACGAGCAGTACTTC

D gene: NA
J gene: TRBJ1-1
clone size: medium-sized
V gene: TRBV28
CDR3 protein: CASSETGLLSTEAFF
CDR3 DNA: TGTGCCAGCAGCGAAACCGGGCTTTTGAGCACTGAAGCTTTCTTT

D gene: NA
J gene: TRBJ1-4
clone size: few
V gene: TRBV28
CDR3 protein: CASNAGATNEKLFF
CDR3 DNA: TGTGCCAGCAACGCAGGGGCAACTAATGAAAAACTGTTTTTT

D gene: TRBD2
J gene: TRBJ2-7
clone size: NA
V gene: TRBV4-1
CDR3 protein: CASSPSTSVSEQYF
CDR3 DNA: TGCGCCAGCAGCCCTTCGACTAGCGTAAGCGAGCAGTACTTC

D gene: NA
J gene: TRBJ1-2
clone size: NA
V gene: TRBV5-1
CDR3 protein: CASSRGQGFDYGYTF
CDR3 DNA: TGCGCCAGCAGCAGGGGCCAGGGTTTCGACTATGGCTACACCTTC

D gene: TRBD1
J gene: TRBJ1-2
clone size: NA
V gene: TRBV4-1
CDR3 protein: CASSQGTGQGPRKGYTF
CDR3 DNA: TGCGCCAGCAGCCAAGGTACGGGACAGGGCCCAAGGAAGGGCTACACCTTC

D gene: TRBD1
J gene: TRBJ1-6
clone size: NA
V gene: TRBV10-1
CDR3 protein: CASRDRGNSPLHF
CDR3 DNA: TGCGCCAGCAGAGACAGGGGGAATTCACCCCTCCACTTT

D gene: NA
J gene: TRBJ2-3
clone size: NA
V gene: TRBV7-8
CDR3 protein: CASSPTEAQYF
CDR3 DNA: TGTGCCAGCAGTCCCACTGAGGCGCAGTATTTT

D gene: NA
J gene: TRBJ2-7
clone size: NA
V gene: TRBV7-8
CDR3 protein: CASSLAVGVAYEQYF
CDR3 DNA: TGTGCCAGCAGCTTAGCTGTGGGGGTAGCCTACGAGCAGTACTTC

D gene: NA
J gene: TRBJ2-5
clone size: NA
V gene: TRBV7-8
CDR3 protein: CASSQGLHQETQYF
CDR3 DNA: TGTGCCAGCAGCCAGGGCCTACACCAAGAGACCCAGTACTTC

D gene: NA
J gene: TRBJ1-3
clone size: NA
V gene: TRBV7-2
CDR3 protein: CASSLARRRNGNTIYF
CDR3 DNA: TGTGCCAGCAGCTTAGCGAGGCGTAGAAACGGAAACACCATATATTTT

D gene: NA
J gene: TRBJ2-2
clone size: medium-sized
V gene: TRBV15
CDR3 protein: CATGATGTGELFF
CDR3 DNA: TGTGCCACCGGGGCTACGGGGACCGGGGAGCTGTTTTTT

D gene: TRBD2
J gene: TRBJ2-3
clone size: NA
V gene: TRBV7-9
CDR3 protein: CASSASPREGSDTQYF
CDR3 DNA: TGTGCCAGCAGCGCCTCCCCCCGGGAGGGTTCAGATACGCAGTATTTT

D gene: TRBD1
J gene: TRBJ1-1
clone size: NA
V gene: TRBV27
CDR3 protein: CASSARIGTVNTEAFF
CDR3 DNA: TGTGCCAGCAGTGCGCGAATCGGGACAGTTAACACTGAAGCTTTCTTT

D gene: NA
J gene: TRBJ2-7
clone size: NA
V gene: TRBV27
CDR3 protein: CASRGSRRAYEQYF
CDR3 DNA: TGTGCCAGCAGGGGATCGAGGAGGGCCTACGAGCAGTACTTC

D gene: NA
J gene: TRBJ2-7
clone size: NA
V gene: TRBV6-1
CDR3 protein: CASSEEGYIYEQYF
CDR3 DNA: TGTGCCAGCAGTGAAGAAGGGTACATCTACGAGCAGTACTTC

D gene: NA
J gene: TRBJ1-1
clone size: few
V gene: TRBV29-1
CDR3 protein: CSVVSQGEAFF
CDR3 DNA: TGCAGCGTTGTGTCCCAGGGCGAAGCTTTCTTT

D gene: NA
J gene: TRBJ2-3
clone size: NA
V gene: TRBV5-1
CDR3 protein: CASSLVGNTDTQYF
CDR3 DNA: TGCGCCAGCAGCTTGGTAGGGAACACAGATACGCAGTATTTT

D gene: NA
J gene: TRBJ2-5
clone size: NA
V gene: TRBV11-2
CDR3 protein: CASSLSGSGRETQYF
CDR3 DNA: TGTGCCAGCAGCTTAAGTGGGAGCGGTCGGGAGACCCAGTACTTC

D gene: NA
J gene: TRBJ1-2
clone size: NA
V gene: TRBV7-6
CDR3 protein: CASREQDLANYGYTF
CDR3 DNA: TGTGCCAGCAGGGAACAGGATTTAGCTAACTATGGCTACACCTTC

D gene: TRBD1
J gene: TRBJ2-2
clone size: NA
V gene: TRBV5-1
CDR3 protein: CASSTGTVITGELFF
CDR3 DNA: TGCGCCAGCAGCACCGGGACAGTCATCACCGGGGAGCTGTTTTTT

D gene: NA
J gene: TRBJ1-1
clone size: NA
V gene: TRBV6-1
CDR3 protein: CASSYRDTEAFF
CDR3 DNA: TGTGCCAGCAGCTACAGGGACACTGAAGCTTTCTTT

D gene: NA
J gene: TRBJ1-1
clone size: NA
V gene: TRBV6-1
CDR3 protein: CASTYTDTEAFF
CDR3 DNA: TGTGCCAGCACCTATACGGACACTGAAGCTTTCTTT

D gene: TRBD1
J gene: TRBJ1-2
clone size: NA
V gene: TRBV11-3
CDR3 protein: CASSMGQTYGYTF
CDR3 DNA: TGTGCCAGCAGCATGGGACAGACCTATGGCTACACCTTC

D gene: TRBD2
J gene: TRBJ2-5
clone size: NA
V gene: TRBV27
CDR3 protein: CASSFSGGAVGETQYF
CDR3 DNA: TGTGCCAGCAGTTTTAGCGGGGGGGCAGTGGGGGAGACCCAGTACTTC

D gene: NA
J gene: TRBJ2-7
clone size: NA
V gene: TRBV6-6
CDR3 protein: CASSYSGGDYEQYF
CDR3 DNA: TGTGCCAGCAGTTACTCGGGGGGAGATTACGAGCAGTACTTC

D gene: NA
J gene: TRBJ1-1
clone size: few
V gene: TRBV5-1
CDR3 protein: CASSGDVLNTEAFF
CDR3 DNA: TGCGCCAGCAGCGGGGACGTACTCAACACTGAAGCTTTCTTT

D gene: NA
J gene: TRBJ1-1
clone size: few
V gene: TRBV2
CDR3 protein: CASKEGVGDEAFF
CDR3 DNA: TGTGCCAGCAAGGAGGGGGTCGGGGACGAAGCTTTCTTT

D gene: TRBD2
J gene: TRBJ2-7
clone size: NA
V gene: TRBV5-6
CDR3 protein: CASSSRTSGYEQYF
CDR3 DNA: TGTGCCAGCAGCTCCAGGACTAGCGGATACGAGCAGTACTTC

D gene: TRBD1
J gene: TRBJ1-5
clone size: NA
V gene: TRBV27
CDR3 protein: CASSPRTGYSNQPQHF
CDR3 DNA: TGTGCCAGCAGTCCGAGGACAGGGTATAGCAATCAGCCCCAGCATTTT

D gene: NA
J gene: TRBJ1-5
clone size: NA
V gene: TRBV7-2
CDR3 protein: CASSLFGGGNQPQHF
CDR3 DNA: TGTGCCAGCAGCTTATTCGGGGGAGGCAATCAGCCCCAGCATTTT

D gene: NA
J gene: TRBJ2-7
clone size: NA
V gene: TRBV2
CDR3 protein: CASTLPTGTGEQYF
CDR3 DNA: TGTGCCAGCACCTTACCTACAGGGACGGGCGAGCAGTACTTC

D gene: TRBD2
J gene: TRBJ2-2
clone size: few
V gene: TRBV10-3
CDR3 protein: CASISGGANTGELFF
CDR3 DNA: TGTGCCAGCATTAGCGGGGGCGCGAACACCGGGGAGCTGTTTTTT

D gene: NA
J gene: TRBJ1-5
clone size: few
V gene: TRBV7-9
CDR3 protein: CASSLGWSNQPQHF
CDR3 DNA: TGTGCCAGCAGCTTAGGGTGGAGCAATCAGCCCCAGCATTTT

D gene: TRBD2
J gene: TRBJ2-3
clone size: NA
V gene: TRBV6-5
CDR3 protein: CASSYSMGLGPDTQYF
CDR3 DNA: TGTGCCAGCAGTTACTCAATGGGACTAGGCCCAGATACGCAGTATTTT

D gene: NA
J gene: TRBJ1-1
clone size: NA
V gene: TRBV18
CDR3 protein: CASSQAAEAFF
CDR3 DNA: TGTGCCAGCTCGCAGGCGGCTGAAGCTTTCTTT

D gene: NA
J gene: TRBJ1-2
clone size: NA
V gene: TRBV20-1
CDR3 protein: CSARKVHGYTF
CDR3 DNA: TGCAGTGCTAGGAAGGTTCATGGCTACACCTTC

D gene: NA
J gene: TRBJ1-5
clone size: NA
V gene: TRBV19
CDR3 protein: CASSIIRTGLNQPQHF
CDR3 DNA: TGTGCCAGTAGTATAATCCGTACAGGTCTCAATCAGCCCCAGCATTTT